This is a list of T cell receptor beta chains from one sample in a study of cytomegalovirus exposure and HLA in healthy donors. Profiling relied on immunoSEQ multiplex PCR, and the TCRdb table lists in-frame clones only, not all of them. This sample yields some 250,000 clones, of which 75% to 90% are seen a single time; over 0.95% belongs to the top ten. Sequenced sample: PBMCs. The source is a woman in her 30s in good health and CMV-seropositive. Each CDR3 is given with its conserved first and last residue. Fields, in order: J gene, V gene, clone size, D gene, CDR3 DNA, CDR3 protein. D genes are given only for firm matches. Size tells how often a clone was seen (once, few, many) or the class of an expanded clone, and some rows leave it out.

>TRBJ2-2|TRBV6-5|-|TRBD1
TGTGCCAGCAGCGCCCAGGGGGCCGGGGAGCTGTTTTTT
CASSAQGAGELFF
>TRBJ2-7|TRBV7-9|-|TRBD2
TGTGCCAGCAGCTCCTTCGGGGGGGCGGGAGCTATCTCCTACGAGCAGTACTTC
CASSSFGGAGAISYEQYF
>TRBJ2-1|TRBV5-4|-|-
TGTGCCAGCAGGCCGGGACTTCCCTCGGATGAGCAGTTCTTC
CASRPGLPSDEQFF
>TRBJ2-3|TRBV6-1|-|TRBD2
TGTGCCAGCAGTGAACGGTACGGTAGCGGGAGGGCTGATACGCAGTATTTT
CASSERYGSGRADTQYF
>TRBJ1-5|TRBV4-2|-|TRBD1
TGTGCCAGCAGCCAACACTCGAACGACCACCCAAGACAGGGGGCGAAGAAGCCCCAGCATTTT
CASSQHSNDHPRQGAKKPQHF
>TRBJ1-5|TRBV19|-|TRBD1
TGTGCCAGCCAGAAGACAGGGGATTATCAGCCCCAGCATTTT
CASQKTGDYQPQHF
>TRBJ2-5|TRBV5-4|-|TRBD2
TGTGCCAGCAGCTTGGGGGCGGGAGCAGTGGAGACCCAGTACTTC
CASSLGAGAVETQYF
>TRBJ2-2|TRBV10-3|-|TRBD2
TGTGCCATCAGTGGCCAGCGGGAGGGCCGGGGCGGGGAGCTGTTTTTT
CAISGQREGRGGELFF
>TRBJ2-5|TRBV27|-|-
TGTGCCAGCATCACTATCGGGACTCCTCAAGAGACCCAGTACTTC
CASITIGTPQETQYF
>TRBJ2-3|TRBV27|-|-
TGTGCCAGCAGTCGTTCCCCGACAGATACGCAGTATTTT
CASSRSPTDTQYF
>TRBJ2-5|TRBV18|-|TRBD2
TGTGCCAGCTCACCACCGGGACTAGCTGCCGGGACCCAGTACTTC
CASSPPGLAAGTQYF
>TRBJ2-3|TRBV5-1|-|TRBD1
TGCGCCAGCGGCCGGGACAGGGGGACAGATACGCAGTATTTT
CASGRDRGTDTQYF
>TRBJ1-5|TRBV30|-|-
TGTGCCTGGAGTCAACAGGGCTTTGGCAATCAGCCCCAGCATTTT
CAWSQQGFGNQPQHF
>TRBJ1-3|TRBV28|-|TRBD1
TGTGCCAGCAGGGGGGACAGGGCATCTGGAAACACCATATATTTT
CASRGDRASGNTIYF
>TRBJ2-7|TRBV5-1|-|TRBD1
TGCGCCAGCAGCCATACCGGGACAGGGGGGTTCGAGCAGTACTTC
CASSHTGTGGFEQYF
>TRBJ1-1|TRBV5-1|-|-
TGCGCCAGCAGCTTCGGTCAGGGGACGAACACTGAAGCTTTCTTT
CASSFGQGTNTEAFF
>TRBJ2-7|TRBV27|-|-
TGTGCCAGCAGTTCCCGACAGACTGTATCCAACGAGCAGTACTTC
CASSSRQTVSNEQYF
>TRBJ2-1|TRBV28|-|-
TGTGCCAGCACCCCCAGCGTACCGATCTACAATGAGCAGTTCTTC
CASTPSVPIYNEQFF
>TRBJ2-3|TRBV5-1|-|-
TGCGCCAGCAGCTCGACACTTATCACAGATACGCAGTATTTT
CASSSTLITDTQYF
>TRBJ1-1|TRBV30|-|-
TGTGCCTGGAGTGTACGGTTGGGGGGTCGGGGCACTGAAGCTTTCTTT
CAWSVRLGGRGTEAFF
>TRBJ2-3|TRBV28|-|-
TGTGCCAGCAGTTCGGGGAGCACAGATACGCAGTATTTT
CASSSGSTDTQYF
>TRBJ2-3|TRBV5-1|-|-
TGCGCCAGCAGCTTAGTATTCCAGGTGGGCACAGATACGCAGTATTTT
CASSLVFQVGTDTQYF
>TRBJ1-5|TRBV1|-|-
TGCACCAGCACGGGATCCGCCAGGGGAAATTATAGCAATCAGCCCCAGCATTTT
CTSTGSARGNYSNQPQHF
>TRBJ2-5|TRBV19|-|TRBD2
TGTGCCAGTAGTCCCGTAGCGGGAGGGCCTTCTGAGACCCAGTACTTC
CASSPVAGGPSETQYF
>TRBJ2-7|TRBV6-6|once|TRBD2
TGTGCCAGCCAACCGGGACTAGCGGGTGTCTACGAGCAGTACTTC
CASQPGLAGVYEQYF
>TRBJ2-7|TRBV5-1|once|-
TGCGCCAGCAGCTTGATTCCTAGTAGGATGGAGCAGTACTTC
CASSLIPSRMEQYF
>TRBJ2-1|TRBV4-2|-|TRBD2
TGTGCCAGCAGCCAAGTAGCAGGGAGGGGTTACAATGAGCAGTTCTTC
CASSQVAGRGYNEQFF
>TRBJ2-7|TRBV11-3|-|TRBD2
TGTGCCAGCAGCCCAGGACTAGCGGGAGACGAGCAGTACTTC
CASSPGLAGDEQYF
>TRBJ1-1|TRBV15|-|-
TGTGCCACCAGCCGGGGGGGCATCACTGAAGCTTTCTTT
CATSRGGITEAFF
>TRBJ2-1|TRBV7-3|-|-
TGTGCCAGCAGCCAACTAGTATCTCCCTCCAATGAGCAGTTCTTC
CASSQLVSPSNEQFF
>TRBJ2-1|TRBV27|-|TRBD2
TGTGCCAGCAGTTGGACTAGCGGGAGTTTGAATGAGCAGTTCTTC
CASSWTSGSLNEQFF
>TRBJ2-7|TRBV27|-|-
TGTGCCAGCAGTTTGGACCCAGGGGCCTACGAGCAGTACTTC
CASSLDPGAYEQYF
>TRBJ2-4|TRBV9|-|-
TGTGCCAGCAGCGTAGGAGGAGGACAAAACATTCAGTACTTC
CASSVGGGQNIQYF
>TRBJ2-7|TRBV7-2|-|TRBD2
TGTGCCAGCAGCCTACTCCGGACTAGCGGGAGGGGGCAGTACTTC
CASSLLRTSGRGQYF
>TRBJ1-2|TRBV28|-|TRBD1
TGTGCCAGCAGGGATGACAGGGGGTTATATGGCTACACCTTC
CASRDDRGLYGYTF
>TRBJ2-1|TRBV15|once|TRBD2
TGTGCCACCAGCAACGGCGGGAGCTCCTACAATGAGCAGTTCTTC
CATSNGGSSYNEQFF